Here is one T cell receptor (beta chain) with its context. These data are taken from a study of control samples from healthy donors and cancer patients. Here immunoSEQ multiplex PCR was the method, and the copy in TCRdb shows in-frame clones only, minus some. The sample yields around 110,000 clones, more than 75% seen once. V lost 1 base, J lost 8 bases, and 14 bases lay in between. CDR1 and CDR2 (germline): SGHVS, FQNEAQ. CDR3 length equals 15 residues. The rearrangement uses TRBV7-8 and TRBJ1-4; D possibly corresponds to TRBD1 (6 bases). Sequenced: blood. This TCR derives from a woman in her sixties or seventies in good health. The CDR3 coding sequence is TGTGCCAGCAGCTTAGGCTCCCTCCAGGGGGAAAAACTGTTTTTT. It specifies CASSLGSLQGEKLFF.